The sequence of this TCR beta chain was determined in a study of CD8+ T cells in alopecia areata. This clone was picked up a small number of times. Its specificity is not known. Treatment meaning: oral pan-JAK inhibitor, 5-10 mg twice daily. It was cDNA, reverse transcribed from extracted RNA, that served as the sequencing template. TCRdb keeps only in-frame clones here, not all; method: immunoSEQ multiplex PCR. The table records 190,000 or so clones, under 60% of them present only once. Points from the study as a whole: As there was one nonresponder, how baseline CD8+ expansion relates to response remains uncertain. Normal scalp had lower clonality than lesional scalp, with alopecia totalis/universalis lesions showing this most strongly.

After removal of 6 bases from V and 8 bases from J, the junction contained 7 bases not matched to a gene. CDR3 length equals 12 residues. Germline CDR1 SQVTM, CDR2 ANQGSEA. The chain employs TRBV29-1 and TRBJ1-1; 9 nucleotides line up with TRBD1. The material was CD8+ T cells sorted from blood, obtained at week 24, from a patient treated with tofacitinib. The source of this sequence is a human donor with alopecia areata. CDR3 sequence reads: CSVGPGQGEAFF. In DNA, the CDR3 is TGCAGCGTCGGACCGGGACAGGGCGAAGCTTTCTTT.